This T cell receptor (beta chain) was captured by sequencing in a study of control samples from healthy donors and cancer patients. This CDR3 is built from 15 residues. The germline V gene has CDR1 SGHKS and CDR2 YYEKEE (reference sequence). V was trimmed by 2 bases and J by 1 base, leaving 12 bases between them. This clone was recorded only once. Some clones are missing from TCRdb's copy, which holds only in-frame ones; the method was immunoSEQ multiplex PCR. The top ten clones hold more than 1.1% of a sample with more than 150,000 clones, about 93% of them seen once. This chain links TRBV5-5 with TRBJ1-2, with D possibly being TRBD1 (6 bases). Material for sequencing was blood. This sequence was found in a man younger than 30 in good health. Here the CDR3 reads CASSLQGGHNYGYTF. The CDR3 nucleotides are TGTGCCAGCAGCTTACAAGGGGGTCATAACTATGGCTACACCTTC.